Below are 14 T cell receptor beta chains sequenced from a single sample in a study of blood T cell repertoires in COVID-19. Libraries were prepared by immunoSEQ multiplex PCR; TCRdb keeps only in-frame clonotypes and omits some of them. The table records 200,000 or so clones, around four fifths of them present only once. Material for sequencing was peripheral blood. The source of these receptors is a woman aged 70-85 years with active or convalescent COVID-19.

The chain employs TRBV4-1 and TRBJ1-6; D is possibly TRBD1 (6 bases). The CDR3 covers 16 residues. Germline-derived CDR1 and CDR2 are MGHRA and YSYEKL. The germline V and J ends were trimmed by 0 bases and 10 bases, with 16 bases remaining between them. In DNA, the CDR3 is TGCGCCAGCAGCCAAGAAGGGTACAGGGCTGGCTCACCCCTCCACTTT. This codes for CASSQEGYRAGSPLHF.

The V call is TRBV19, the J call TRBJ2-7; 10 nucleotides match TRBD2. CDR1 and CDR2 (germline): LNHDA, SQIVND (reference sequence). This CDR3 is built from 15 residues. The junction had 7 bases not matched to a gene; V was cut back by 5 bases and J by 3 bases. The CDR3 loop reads CASSDPASGSYEQYF. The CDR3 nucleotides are TGTGCCAGTAGTGATCCGGCTAGCGGGAGCTACGAGCAGTACTTC.

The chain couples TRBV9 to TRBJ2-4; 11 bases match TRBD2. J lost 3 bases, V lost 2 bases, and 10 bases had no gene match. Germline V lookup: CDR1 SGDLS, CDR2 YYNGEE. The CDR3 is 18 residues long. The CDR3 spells CASSVTSGMITDKNIQYF. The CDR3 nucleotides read TGTGCCAGCAGCGTGACTAGCGGGATGATAACGGACAAAAACATTCAGTACTTC.

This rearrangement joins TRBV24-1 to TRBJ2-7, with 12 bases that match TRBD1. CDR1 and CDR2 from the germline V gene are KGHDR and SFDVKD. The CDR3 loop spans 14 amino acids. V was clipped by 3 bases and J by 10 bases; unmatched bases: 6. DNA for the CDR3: TGTGCCACCAGTGATACCGGGACAGGGGGCTTACAGTACTTC. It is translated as CATSDTGTGGLQYF.

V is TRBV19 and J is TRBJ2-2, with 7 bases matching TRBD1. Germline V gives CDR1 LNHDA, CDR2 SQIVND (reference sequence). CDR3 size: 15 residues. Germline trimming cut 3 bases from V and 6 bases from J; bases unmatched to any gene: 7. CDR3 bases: TGTGCCAGTAGTATGAAGGGACAGATCGCCGGGGAGCTGTTTTTT. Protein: CASSMKGQIAGELFF.

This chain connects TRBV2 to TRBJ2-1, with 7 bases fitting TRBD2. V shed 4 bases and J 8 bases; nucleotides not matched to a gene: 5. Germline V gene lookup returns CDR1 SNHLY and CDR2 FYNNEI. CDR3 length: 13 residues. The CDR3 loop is CASSGREWYEQFF. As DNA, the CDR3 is TGTGCCAGCAGTGGGCGGGAGTGGTATGAGCAGTTCTTC. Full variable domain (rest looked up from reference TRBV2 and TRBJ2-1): EPEVTQTPSHQVTQMGQEVILRCVPISNHLYFYWYRQILGQKVEFLVSFYNNEISEKSEIFDDQFSVERPDGSNFTLKIRSTKLEDSAMYFCASSGREWYEQFFGPGTRLTVL.

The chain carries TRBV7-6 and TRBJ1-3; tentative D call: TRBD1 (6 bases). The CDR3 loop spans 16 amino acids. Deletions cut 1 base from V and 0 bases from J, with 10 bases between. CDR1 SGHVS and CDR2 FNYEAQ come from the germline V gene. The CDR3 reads CASSLGQASSGNTIYF. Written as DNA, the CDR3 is TGTGCCAGCAGCTTAGGACAGGCAAGCTCTGGAAACACCATATATTTT.

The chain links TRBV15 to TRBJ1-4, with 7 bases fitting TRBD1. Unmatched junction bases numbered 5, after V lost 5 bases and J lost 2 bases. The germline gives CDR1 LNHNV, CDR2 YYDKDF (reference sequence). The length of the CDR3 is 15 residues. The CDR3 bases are TGTGCCACCAGCTGGCGACAGGGCACTAATGAAAAACTGTTTTTT. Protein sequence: CATSWRQGTNEKLFF.

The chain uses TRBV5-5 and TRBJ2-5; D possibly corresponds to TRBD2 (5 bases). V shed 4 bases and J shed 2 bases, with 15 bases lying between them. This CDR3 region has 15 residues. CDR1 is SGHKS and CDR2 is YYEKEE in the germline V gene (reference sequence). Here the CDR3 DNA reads TGTGCCAGCAGCCCACGGAGGCCCCTACAAGAGACCCAGTACTTC. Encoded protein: CASSPRRPLQETQYF.

As DNA, the CDR3 is TGTGCCAGCATTAGACAGGTTAGCTCCTACAATGAGCAGTTCTTC. Protein: CASIRQVSSYNEQFF. V is TRBV7-2 and J is TRBJ2-1; maybe TRBD1 (6 bases). Germline CDR1 reads SGHTA; CDR2 reads FQGNSA. With 7 bases removed from V and 0 bases from J, the gap between germline ends came to 13 bases. The CDR3 has 15 residues.

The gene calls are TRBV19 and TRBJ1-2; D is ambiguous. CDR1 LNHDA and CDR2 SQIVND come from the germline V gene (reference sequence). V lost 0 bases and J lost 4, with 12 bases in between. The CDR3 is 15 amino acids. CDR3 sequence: CASSIDTRVSYGYTF. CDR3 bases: TGTGCCAGTAGTATAGACACACGGGTCTCCTATGGCTACACCTTC. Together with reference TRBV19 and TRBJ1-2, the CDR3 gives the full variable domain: DGGITQSPKYLFRKEGQNVTLSCEQNLNHDAMYWYRQDPGQGLRLIYYSQIVNDFQKGDIAEGYSVSREKKESFPLTVTSAQKNPTAFYLCASSIDTRVSYGYTFGSGTRLTVV.

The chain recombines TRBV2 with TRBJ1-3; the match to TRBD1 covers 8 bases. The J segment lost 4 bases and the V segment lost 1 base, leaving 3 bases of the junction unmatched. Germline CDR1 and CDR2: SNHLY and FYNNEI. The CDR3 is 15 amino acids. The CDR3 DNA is TGTGCCAGCAGTGAAGGGGGGACAGGAGGAAACACCATATATTTT. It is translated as CASSEGGTGGNTIYF.

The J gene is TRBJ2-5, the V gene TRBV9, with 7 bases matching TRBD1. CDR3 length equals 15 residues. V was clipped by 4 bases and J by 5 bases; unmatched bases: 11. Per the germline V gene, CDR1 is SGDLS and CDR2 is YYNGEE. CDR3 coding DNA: TGTGCCAGCAGCCCGTCGACAGGGCGGTTTGAGACCCAGTACTTC. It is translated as CASSPSTGRFETQYF.

The CDR3 DNA is TGTGCCAGCAGTGGCCTCGGGGCAGGGGGCAGTCAAGAGACCCAGTACTTC. Protein sequence: CASSGLGAGGSQETQYF. The V gene is TRBV6-1, the J gene TRBJ2-5, with TRBD1 matching over 8 bases. Trimming at V came to 4 bases and at J to 2 bases, leaving 12 bases not matched to a gene. The CDR3 extends over 17 amino acids. CDR1 and CDR2 from the germline V gene are MNHNS and SASEGT.